The clone carrying this T cell receptor (beta chain) was counted many times. The target antigen is unknown. The source of the sample is a study of regulatory T cells in long-lasting Graves disease. Study summary: Graves' patients (newly diagnosed) had been on antithyroid drugs under 3 months.

The CDR3 has 17 amino acids. V lost 3 bases, J lost 5 bases, and 13 bases stayed unmatched. Germline V gives CDR1 MNHEY, CDR2 SMNVEV (reference sequence). Arm-PCR of CDR3 regions and iRepertoire HTBI primers were the basis on which TCR beta libraries were built. MiXCR, applied by TCRdb to the multiplex PCR reads, yields one record per CDR3 protein. Of just over 600,000 distinct CDR3 sequences detected, around 15% appear once; the ten largest clones hold approximately 18%. Study-level findings and limits: Favored gene segments in persistent disease were TRBV28, TRBJ1-2 and TRBJ2-5.

Time point of the sample: newly diagnosed GD, antithyroid drugs for less than 3 months. After RNA was extracted from PBMCs, the TCR library was made from it. The same sample was also used in a study of T cells in Graves' hyperthyroidism and ophthalmopathy. This second study says: The HTBI primer set was used in a first-round RT-PCR of the TCR CDR3. Ophthalmopathy was separated from stable hyperthyroidism by a 13 V-J model.

This clonotype originated in a woman in her twenties or thirties with Graves disease. The V gene is TRBV27, the J gene TRBJ2-1, with 7 positions matching TRBD2. Sequencing used peripheral blood mononuclear cells (PBMCs), obtained at new diagnosis, from a patient treated with antithyroid drugs. CDR3 coding DNA: TGTGCCAGCAGTTTGGCCCAGGTAGGACTAGGCCACAATGAGCAGTTCTTC. Protein sequence: CASSLAQVGLGHNEQFF.